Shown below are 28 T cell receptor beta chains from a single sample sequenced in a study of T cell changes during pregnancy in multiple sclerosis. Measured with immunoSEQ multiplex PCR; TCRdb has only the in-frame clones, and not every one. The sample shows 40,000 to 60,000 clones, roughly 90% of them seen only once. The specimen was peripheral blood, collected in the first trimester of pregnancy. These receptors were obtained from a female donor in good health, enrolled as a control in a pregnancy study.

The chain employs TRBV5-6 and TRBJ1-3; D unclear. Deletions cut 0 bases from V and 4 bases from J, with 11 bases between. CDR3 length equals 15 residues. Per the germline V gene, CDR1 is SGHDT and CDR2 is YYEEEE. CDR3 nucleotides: TGTGCCAGCAGCTTGGGCAGTCGCTCGGGAAACACCATATATTTT. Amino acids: CASSLGSRSGNTIYF.

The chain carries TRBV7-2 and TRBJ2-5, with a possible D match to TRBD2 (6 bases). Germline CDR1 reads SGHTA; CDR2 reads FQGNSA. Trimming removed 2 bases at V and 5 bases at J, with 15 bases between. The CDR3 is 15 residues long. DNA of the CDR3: TGTGCCAGCAGCTTATTTAGCGACCGGGGGGAGACCCAGTACTTC. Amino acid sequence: CASSLFSDRGETQYF.

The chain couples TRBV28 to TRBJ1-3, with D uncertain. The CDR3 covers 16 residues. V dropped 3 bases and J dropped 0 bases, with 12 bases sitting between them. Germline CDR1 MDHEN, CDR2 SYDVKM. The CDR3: CASSLYGLASGNTIYF. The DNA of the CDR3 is TGTGCCAGCAGTTTGTACGGACTGGCCTCTGGAAACACCATATATTTT.

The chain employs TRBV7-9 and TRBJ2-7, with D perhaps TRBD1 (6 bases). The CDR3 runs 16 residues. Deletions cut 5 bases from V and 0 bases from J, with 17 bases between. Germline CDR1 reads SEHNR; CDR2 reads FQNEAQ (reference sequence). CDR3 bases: TGTGCCAGCAGCAGCCCCCAGGGGACAAACTCCTACGAGCAGTACTTC. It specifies CASSSPQGTNSYEQYF. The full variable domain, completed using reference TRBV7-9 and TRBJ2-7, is DTGVSQNPRHKITKRGQNVTFRCDPISEHNRLYWYRQTLGQGPEFLTYFQNEAQLEKSRLLSDRFSAERPKGSFSTLEIQRTEQGDSAMYLCASSSPQGTNSYEQYFGPGTRLTVT.

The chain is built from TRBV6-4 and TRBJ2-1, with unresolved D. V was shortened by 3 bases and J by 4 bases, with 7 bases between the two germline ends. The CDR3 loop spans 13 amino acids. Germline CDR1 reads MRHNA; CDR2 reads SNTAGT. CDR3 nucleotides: TGTGCCAGCAGTGATTGGAGTTACAATGAGCAGTTCTTC. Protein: CASSDWSYNEQFF.

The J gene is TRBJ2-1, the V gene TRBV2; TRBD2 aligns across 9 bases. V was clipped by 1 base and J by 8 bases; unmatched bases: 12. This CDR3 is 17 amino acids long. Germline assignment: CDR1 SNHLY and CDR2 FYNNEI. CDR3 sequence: CASSEVHGAGGPDEQFF. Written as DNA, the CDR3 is TGTGCCAGCAGTGAAGTCCATGGTGCGGGGGGGCCGGATGAGCAGTTCTTC.

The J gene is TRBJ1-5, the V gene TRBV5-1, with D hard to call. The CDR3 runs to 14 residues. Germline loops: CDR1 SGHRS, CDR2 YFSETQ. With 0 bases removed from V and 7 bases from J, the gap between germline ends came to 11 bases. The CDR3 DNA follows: TGCGCCAGCAGCTTGGGTGGGTTCGGGCAGCCCCAGCATTTT. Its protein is CASSLGGFGQPQHF.

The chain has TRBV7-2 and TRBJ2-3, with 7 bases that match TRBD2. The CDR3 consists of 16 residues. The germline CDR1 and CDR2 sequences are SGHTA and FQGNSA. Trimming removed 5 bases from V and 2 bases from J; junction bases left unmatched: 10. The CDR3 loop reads CASSRVSLADTDTQYF. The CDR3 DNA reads TGTGCCAGCAGCCGAGTCAGCCTAGCGGACACAGATACGCAGTATTTT.

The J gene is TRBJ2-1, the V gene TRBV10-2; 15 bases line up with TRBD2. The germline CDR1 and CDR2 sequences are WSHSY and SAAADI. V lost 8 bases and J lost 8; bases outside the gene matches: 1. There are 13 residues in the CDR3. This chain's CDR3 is CASGLAGGYEQFF. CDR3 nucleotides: TGCGCCAGCGGACTAGCGGGAGGGTATGAGCAGTTCTTC.

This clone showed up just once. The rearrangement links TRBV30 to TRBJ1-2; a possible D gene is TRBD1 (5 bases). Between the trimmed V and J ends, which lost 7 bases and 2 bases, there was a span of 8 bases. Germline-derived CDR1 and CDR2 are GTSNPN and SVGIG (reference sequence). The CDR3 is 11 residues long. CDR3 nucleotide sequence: TGTGCCTCGGGACTGAACTATGGCTACACCTTC. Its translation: CASGLNYGYTF.

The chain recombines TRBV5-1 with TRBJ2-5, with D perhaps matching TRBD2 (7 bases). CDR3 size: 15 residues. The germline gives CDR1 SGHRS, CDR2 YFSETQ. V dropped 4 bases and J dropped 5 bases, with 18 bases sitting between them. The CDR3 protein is CASSSEGGAVETQYF. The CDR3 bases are TGCGCCAGCAGCAGTGAGGGGGGGGCAGTTGAGACCCAGTACTTC.

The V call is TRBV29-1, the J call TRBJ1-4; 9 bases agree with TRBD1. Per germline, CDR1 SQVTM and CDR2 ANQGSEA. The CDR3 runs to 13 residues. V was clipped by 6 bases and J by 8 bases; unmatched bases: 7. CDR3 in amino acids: CSVMTGGREKLFF. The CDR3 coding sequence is TGCAGCGTGATGACAGGGGGGAGAGAAAAACTGTTTTTT.

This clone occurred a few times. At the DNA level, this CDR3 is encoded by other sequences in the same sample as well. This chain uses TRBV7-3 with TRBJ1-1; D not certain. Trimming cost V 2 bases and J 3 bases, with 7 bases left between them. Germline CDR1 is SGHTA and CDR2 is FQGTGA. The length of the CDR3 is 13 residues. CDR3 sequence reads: CASSLRGDTEAFF. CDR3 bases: TGTGCCAGCAGCTTACGAGGAGACACTGAAGCTTTCTTT.

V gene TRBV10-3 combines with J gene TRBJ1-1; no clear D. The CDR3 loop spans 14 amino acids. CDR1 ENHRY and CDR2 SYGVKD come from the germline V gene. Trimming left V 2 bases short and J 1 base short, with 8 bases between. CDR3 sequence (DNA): TGTGCCATCAGTGAGATAGGCGGGAACACTGAAGCTTTCTTT. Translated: CAISEIGGNTEAFF.

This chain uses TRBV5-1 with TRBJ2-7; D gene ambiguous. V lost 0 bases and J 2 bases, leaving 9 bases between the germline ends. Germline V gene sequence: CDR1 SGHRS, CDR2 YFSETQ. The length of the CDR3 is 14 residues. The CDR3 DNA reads TGCGCCAGCAGCTTGGCCCCCGCGGCCTACGAGCAGTACTTC. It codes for CASSLAPAAYEQYF.

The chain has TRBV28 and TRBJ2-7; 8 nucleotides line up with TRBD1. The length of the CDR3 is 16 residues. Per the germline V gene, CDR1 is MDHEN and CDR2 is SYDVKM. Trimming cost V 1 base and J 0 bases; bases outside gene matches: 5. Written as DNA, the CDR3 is TGTGCCAGCAGTTTATTCCAGGGGGCGAGCTCCTACGAGCAGTACTTC. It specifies CASSLFQGASSYEQYF.

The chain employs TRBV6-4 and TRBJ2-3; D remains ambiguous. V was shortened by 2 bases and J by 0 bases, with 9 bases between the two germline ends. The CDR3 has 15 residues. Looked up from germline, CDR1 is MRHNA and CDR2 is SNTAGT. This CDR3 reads CASSDVSSSTDTQYF. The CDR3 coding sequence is TGTGCCAGCAGTGACGTCTCGAGTAGCACAGATACGCAGTATTTT.

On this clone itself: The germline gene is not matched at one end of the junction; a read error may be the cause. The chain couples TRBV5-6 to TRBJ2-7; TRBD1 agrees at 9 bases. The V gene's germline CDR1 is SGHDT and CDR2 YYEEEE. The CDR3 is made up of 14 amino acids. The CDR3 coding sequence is TGTGCCAGCAGCGCCGGGACAGGGTCGGCCTTTTGGGTCTTC. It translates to CASSAGTGSAFWVF.

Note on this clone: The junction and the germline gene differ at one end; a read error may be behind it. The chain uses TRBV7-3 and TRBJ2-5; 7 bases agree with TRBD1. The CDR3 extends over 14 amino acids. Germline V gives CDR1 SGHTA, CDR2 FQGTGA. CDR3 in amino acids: CASSLTGQQGTQYF. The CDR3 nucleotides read TGTGCCAGCAGCTTAACGGGACAGCAAGGGACCCAGTACTTC.

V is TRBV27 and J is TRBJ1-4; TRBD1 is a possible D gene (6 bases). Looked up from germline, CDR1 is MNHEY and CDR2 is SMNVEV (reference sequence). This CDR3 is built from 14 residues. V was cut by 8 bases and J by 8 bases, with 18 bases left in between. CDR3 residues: CASGPLGAAEKLFF. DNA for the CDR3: TGTGCCAGCGGACCCTTGGGGGCGGCCGAAAAACTGTTTTTT.

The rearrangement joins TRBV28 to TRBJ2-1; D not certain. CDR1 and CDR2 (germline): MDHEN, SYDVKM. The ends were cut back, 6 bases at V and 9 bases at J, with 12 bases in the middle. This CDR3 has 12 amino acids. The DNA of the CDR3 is TGTGCCAGCAGCCAGGCTGGCCGTGAGCAGTTCTTC. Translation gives CASSQAGREQFF.

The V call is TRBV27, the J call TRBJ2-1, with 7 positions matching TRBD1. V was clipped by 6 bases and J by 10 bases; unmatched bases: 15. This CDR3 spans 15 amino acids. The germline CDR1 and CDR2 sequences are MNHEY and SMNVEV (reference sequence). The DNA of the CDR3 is TGTGCCAGCAGCGTAAGGTCGACAGGGAATAAGGAGCAGTTCTTC. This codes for CASSVRSTGNKEQFF.

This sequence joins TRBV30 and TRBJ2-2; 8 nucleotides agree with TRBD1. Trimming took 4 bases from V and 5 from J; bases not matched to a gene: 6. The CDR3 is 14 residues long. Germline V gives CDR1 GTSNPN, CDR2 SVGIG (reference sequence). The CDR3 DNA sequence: TGTGCCTGGACCCCCGGACAGGGTACCGGGGAGCTGTTTTTT. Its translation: CAWTPGQGTGELFF. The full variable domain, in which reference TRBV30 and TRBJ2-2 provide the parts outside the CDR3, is SQTIHQWPATLVQPVGSPLSLECTVEGTSNPNLYWYRQAAGRGLQLLFYSVGIGQISSEVPQNLSASRPQDRQFILSSKKLLLSDSGFYLCAWTPGQGTGELFFGEGSRLTVL.

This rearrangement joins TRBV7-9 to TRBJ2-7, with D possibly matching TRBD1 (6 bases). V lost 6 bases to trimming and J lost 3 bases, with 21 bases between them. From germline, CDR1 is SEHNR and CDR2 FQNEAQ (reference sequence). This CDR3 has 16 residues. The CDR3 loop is CASSSDYTGTFYEQYF. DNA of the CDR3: TGTGCCAGCAGTTCCGACTACACAGGGACCTTCTACGAGCAGTACTTC.

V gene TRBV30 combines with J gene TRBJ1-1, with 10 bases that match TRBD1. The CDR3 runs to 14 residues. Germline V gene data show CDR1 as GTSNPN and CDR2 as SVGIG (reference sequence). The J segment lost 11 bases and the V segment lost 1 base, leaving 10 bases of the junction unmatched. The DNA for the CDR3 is TGTGCCTGGAGTGCAGCGAAGACAGGGGGCAGGGCTTTCTTT. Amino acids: CAWSAAKTGGRAFF.

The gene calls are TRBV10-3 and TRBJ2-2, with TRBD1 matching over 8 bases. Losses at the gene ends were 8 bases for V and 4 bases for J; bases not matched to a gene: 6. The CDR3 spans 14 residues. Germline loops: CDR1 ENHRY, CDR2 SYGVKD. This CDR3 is CAIGGTGPTGELFF. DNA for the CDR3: TGTGCCATCGGGGGGACAGGCCCCACCGGGGAGCTGTTTTTT.

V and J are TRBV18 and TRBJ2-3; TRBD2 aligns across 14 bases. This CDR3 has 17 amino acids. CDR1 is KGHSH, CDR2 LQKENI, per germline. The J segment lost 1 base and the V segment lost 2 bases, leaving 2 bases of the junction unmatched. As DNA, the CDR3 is TGTGCCAGCTCACCAGGACTAGCGGGAGGAGGCACAGATACGCAGTATTTT. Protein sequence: CASSPGLAGGGTDTQYF. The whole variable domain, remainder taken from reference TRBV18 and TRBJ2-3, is NAGVMQNPRHLVRRRGQEARLRCSPMKGHSHVYWYRQLPEEGLKFMVYLQKENIIDESGMPKERFSAEFPKEGPSILRIQQVVRGDSAAYFCASSPGLAGGGTDTQYFGPGTRLTVL.

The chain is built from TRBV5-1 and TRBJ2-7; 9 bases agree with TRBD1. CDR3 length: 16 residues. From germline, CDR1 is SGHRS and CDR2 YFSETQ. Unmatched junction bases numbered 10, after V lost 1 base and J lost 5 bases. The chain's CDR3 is CASSLKTRDRAHEQYF. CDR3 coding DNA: TGCGCCAGCAGCTTGAAAACCCGGGACAGGGCACACGAGCAGTACTTC.